This T cell receptor beta chain was observed in a study of T cell responses to AZD1222 COVID-19 vaccine. The method was immunoSEQ multiplex PCR; TCRdb's version includes in-frame clones alone and lacks a portion of them. The sample yields 180,000 or so clones, about 93% seen once. As regards this clone: No antigen is known for it.

Study-level points and caveats: Dominant at 160-218 and 743-854, vaccine-associated CD4 TCRs also spanned spike.

Per the germline V gene, CDR1 is MNHEY and CDR2 is SVGAGI. Trimming left V 6 bases short and J 5 bases short, with 4 bases between. The CDR3 is 10 amino acids. Sequencing used peripheral blood, obtained 28 days after the second AZD1222 dose. The TCR was taken from an adult who received the AZD1222 COVID-19 vaccine. The chain joins TRBV6-5 to TRBJ2-5; D is unresolved. The CDR3 nucleotides are TGTGCCAGCAGACTTGAGACCCAGTACTTC. It is translated as CASRLETQYF.